The 14 T cell receptor beta chains below come from one sample, sequenced in a study of cytomegalovirus exposure and HLA in healthy donors. The PCR contained 60 Vbeta and 13 Jbeta primers. Generated by immunoSEQ multiplex PCR, the TCRdb table keeps only in-frame clones and is missing some. The data hold over 150,000 clones, with over 70% observed a single time. The sample consisted of PBMCs. These receptors were obtained from a man aged 18 to 30 in good health and CMV-seropositive.

V and J are TRBV19 and TRBJ2-7; 8 bases map to TRBD1. The germline V gene has CDR1 LNHDA and CDR2 SQIVND (reference sequence). The CDR3 has 15 amino acids. J was trimmed by 5 bases and V by 3 bases; bases with no gene match: 9. The chain's CDR3 is CASSIEDRVFNEQYF. CDR3 bases: TGTGCCAGTAGTATCGAGGACAGGGTGTTCAACGAGCAGTACTTC.

This CDR3 is CASSLGTSGNGDTQYF. The CDR3 DNA reads as TGCGCCAGCAGCCTTGGGACTAGCGGGAATGGAGATACGCAGTATTTT. The chain uses TRBV5-1 and TRBJ2-3; 13 nucleotides match TRBD2. Trimming at V came to 4 bases and at J to 5 bases, leaving 7 bases not matched to a gene. The CDR3 spans 16 residues. CDR1 is SGHRS and CDR2 is YFSETQ in the germline V gene.

In its sample, this clone was seen many times. The V gene is TRBV9, the J gene TRBJ1-1; the D is unclear. The CDR3 covers 13 residues. V lost 1 base, J lost 4 bases, and 8 bases lay in between. Germline V gives CDR1 SGDLS, CDR2 YYNGEE. The CDR3 nucleotides are TGTGCCAGCAGCGTACAGGAGGGCACTGAAGCTTTCTTT. This codes for CASSVQEGTEAFF.

The J gene is TRBJ1-6, the V gene TRBV18; 10 nucleotides line up with TRBD1. This CDR3 comprises 15 residues. Germline-derived CDR1 and CDR2 are KGHSH and LQKENI. The trim removed 3 bases at V and 7 bases at J, leaving 3 bases unmatched. CDR3 sequence: CASSPGTGDNSPLHF. CDR3 DNA sequence: TGTGCCAGCTCACCGGGGACAGGGGACAATTCACCCCTCCACTTT.

The V call is TRBV7-9, the J call TRBJ1-5; D unresolved. The V end lost 2 bases, the J end lost 7 bases, and 9 bases lay between the germline ends. Germline V gene lookup returns CDR1 SEHNR and CDR2 FQNEAQ (reference sequence). The CDR3 runs 13 residues. CDR3 bases: TGTGCCAGCAGCTTAAGGAGTGCACAGCCCCAGCATTTT. Translation: CASSLRSAQPQHF.

This chain connects TRBV2 to TRBJ2-2; D perhaps matches TRBD1 (5 bases). CDR3 size: 14 residues. V lost 9 bases to trimming and J lost 6 bases, with 17 bases between them. Germline lookup yields CDR1 SNHLY and CDR2 FYNNEI. The DNA for the CDR3 is TGTGCCAGTGGGGCACGGGTTATCGCCGGGGAGCTGTTTTTT. It yields the protein CASGARVIAGELFF.

V is TRBV19 and J is TRBJ2-3; 7 bases align to TRBD1. The CDR3 runs 17 residues. Germline V gives CDR1 LNHDA, CDR2 SQIVND (reference sequence). V dropped 5 bases and J dropped 2; count of bases not matched to a gene: 13. Here the CDR3 reads CASSATTGTAITDTQYF. CDR3 nucleotide sequence: TGTGCCAGTAGTGCTACTACCGGGACAGCGATCACAGATACGCAGTATTTT.

V and J are TRBV6-1 and TRBJ1-2; D gene unclear. Per germline, CDR1 MNHNS and CDR2 SASEGT. Trimming shortened V by 8 bases and J by 2 bases, and 12 bases separated the two germline ends. CDR3 length: 13 residues. The CDR3 DNA reads TGTGCCAGCGTCAAAGAGACAAACTATGGCTACACCTTC. Protein: CASVKETNYGYTF.

This clone was observed a few times. The genes are TRBV7-2 and TRBJ2-3; D remains unclear. V was shortened by 2 bases and J by 2 bases, with 5 bases between the two germline ends. Germline CDR1 is SGHTA and CDR2 is FQGNSA. CDR3 size: 13 residues. CDR3: CASSLLYTDTQYF. CDR3 DNA sequence: TGTGCCAGCAGCTTACTCTACACAGATACGCAGTATTTT.

This clone was counted once. The chain links TRBV7-9 to TRBJ1-1; unclear D gene. There are 14 residues in the CDR3. V was shortened by 5 bases and J by 1 base, with 11 bases between the two germline ends. Germline V gene lookup returns CDR1 SEHNR and CDR2 FQNEAQ (reference sequence). CDR3 sequence reads: CASSPGNANTEAFF. DNA for the CDR3: TGTGCCAGCAGCCCAGGTAACGCGAACACTGAAGCTTTCTTT.

The chain carries TRBV11-2 and TRBJ2-5, with 11 bases aligning to TRBD2. Germline V lookup: CDR1 SGHAT, CDR2 FQNNGV. V was pared by 5 bases and J by 5 bases, with 7 bases of the junction left unmatched. The CDR3 runs to 15 residues. The CDR3 loop reads CASSPLAGVGETQYF. The CDR3 region has the DNA TGTGCCAGCAGCCCACTAGCGGGAGTAGGGGAGACCCAGTACTTC.

The chain carries TRBV5-1 and TRBJ2-7; 7 bases fit TRBD2. J lost 3 bases, V lost 0 bases, and 6 bases had no gene match. This CDR3 has 15 amino acids. The V gene's germline CDR1 is SGHRS and CDR2 YFSETQ. The CDR3 is CASSLDWREGYEQYF. The DNA of the CDR3 is TGCGCCAGCAGCTTGGACTGGAGGGAGGGCTACGAGCAGTACTTC.

The gene calls are TRBV7-2 and TRBJ2-7; the D gene is possibly TRBD2 (5 bases). The CDR3 spans 15 residues. Per the germline V gene, CDR1 is SGHTA and CDR2 is FQGNSA. The V gene lost 0 bases and the J gene lost 2 bases, with 11 bases spanning the gap. The CDR3 nucleotides are TGTGCCAGCAGCTTAGCGCGTGGAGGCCCCTACGAGCAGTACTTC. It translates to CASSLARGGPYEQYF.

The chain employs TRBV5-8 and TRBJ1-3; no firm D call. The germline V gene has CDR1 SGHTS and CDR2 YDEGEE. V shed 0 bases and J shed 0 bases, with 7 bases lying between them. This CDR3 region has 15 residues. CDR3 loop: CASSLGLSSGNTIYF. The CDR3 DNA reads TGTGCCAGCAGCTTGGGTTTGAGCTCTGGAAACACCATATATTTT.